This TCR beta chain was captured in a study of TIL therapy for anti-PD-1-resistant metastatic lung cancer (dated by TCRdb to the early 2020s). For context, the study as a whole: Tumors were collected before any PD-1/PD-L1 blockade, after which patients were given nivolumab, and patients who progressed were given lymphodepletion, an infusion of expanded TIL and IL-2. Most of the cohort had lung adenocarcinoma, including a handful of EGFR-mutant tumors and two ALK-rearranged tumors, and half of the patients were either current or former smokers. Across the cohort, whole-exome sequencing showed a median non-synonymous tumor mutation burden of roughly 1.5 mutations per megabase. Enrolled patients had a median age of roughly 54 years (range roughly 35-85) and a median tumor PD-L1 proportion score of around 6%. T cell receptor beta sequencing of tumor and peripheral blood was used to follow clonotypes across the tumor, the expanded TIL product and serial blood samples.

TCR beta CDR3 regions were amplified from genomic DNA by bias-controlled multiplex PCR with the immunoSEQ v3 hsTCRB kit. The TCR libraries were sequenced on an Illumina NextSeq 500 to about 2 million read pairs for survey level or roughly 4.5-6 million read pairs for deep level. The study's processing was this. The immunoSEQ Analyzer software assigned V, D and J genes, filtered out non-productive sequences, and reported clonality. To compare repertoires between infused TIL and blood, productive Simpson clonality was used along with the Morisita overlap index of productive TRB rearrangements. Absolute clonotype counts in blood were estimated as lymphocyte count times CD3+ fraction times the clone's productive frequency. The immuneACCESS repertoire file appears here via TCRdb, limited to in-frame rearrangements. These files lack a portion of the clones; in checked studies, under half of the deficit traces to unresolved V genes, and the cause of the others is not known. D and trimming were read from the DNA, whereas the V and J calls and clone size are those reported in that table. Recorded for this sample are approximately 47,000 clones; about 86% of them occurred a single time. The top ten clonotypes cover around 5% of the sample.

V loses 5 bases at its end and J loses 0 bases; junction bases beyond the gene matches: 10. CDR1 and CDR2, looked up from the germline V gene, are MNHEY and SVGEGT. The CDR3 sequence holds 17 residues, the cysteine and phenylalanine included. Only CDR3 DNA remains: 51 bases, in frame from the first base. The full study reports these points: The study protocol defined all tumor marker inferences as exploratory. Because the cohort was highly selected, with more treatment-naive, never-smoker and oncogene-addicted patients than is typical, generalizability is limited. The baseline peripheral repertoire was partially replaced by infused TIL clonotypes, which then decayed over months, and no apparent association between persistence and response was found.

Of note for this clone: What this receptor recognizes is not known. No qualities accompany the bases; no much larger clone lies one base away.

The time point label here, explained by the study, means: pre-treatment sample, taken before nivolumab and TIL therapy. Between October 2017 and January 2020, a dual-center phase I trial enrolled adults who had stage 4 NSCLC. Samples came from a single-arm, open-label phase I trial of tumor-infiltrating lymphocyte therapy with nivolumab in advanced non-small cell lung cancer. Blood mononuclear cells from EDTA tubes were separated on a Ficoll gradient and snap-frozen as pellets, and DNA was extracted from the cells using a Qiagen mini-prep kit. This clonotype was obtained from a person aged 25-79 years with non-small cell lung cancer. The rearranged chain carries TRBV6-2 or TRBV6-3 and TRBJ2-4, with 7 bases aligning to TRBD2. The sequencing here drew on blood, taken at baseline. The sequenced DNA: TGTGCCAGCAGTCCCTGGGAGGGCCCCCTAGCCAAAAACATTCAGTACTTC. Translated, this gives CASSPWEGPLAKNIQYF.